These T cell receptor beta chains were read from a single sample in a study of blood T cell repertoires in COVID-19. Measured with immunoSEQ multiplex PCR; TCRdb has only the in-frame clones, and not every one. The sample lists about 380,000 clones, roughly 86% seen once, with approximately 1% in the top ten. Sequences were obtained from peripheral blood. The receptors come from a human donor with acute or convalescent COVID-19. The donor label of this sample is uncertain. Both conserved end residues are part of each CDR3. Fields, in order: V gene, J gene, clone size, D gene, CDR3 protein, CDR3 DNA. D genes are given only for firm matches. For some rows the clone size is stated as once, few or many, or as a class when expanded; others skip it.

TRBV7-8	TRBJ1-4	.	TRBD1	CASSSTGVTNEKLFF	TGTGCCAGCAGCTCGACAGGGGTAACTAATGAAAAACTGTTTTTT
TRBV5-5	TRBJ1-5	.	.	CASSLDSYNQPQHF	TGTGCCAGCAGCTTGGACAGCTACAATCAGCCCCAGCATTTT
TRBV28	TRBJ2-7	.	.	CASSLPGHFYEQYF	TGTGCCAGCAGTTTGCCAGGACACTTCTACGAGCAGTACTTC
TRBV3-1/TRBV3-2	TRBJ2-1	.	.	CASSQQGSYNEQFF	TGTGCCAGCAGCCAACAGGGATCCTACAATGAGCAGTTCTTC
TRBV29-1	TRBJ1-2	.	TRBD1	CSVLGQGAQGYGYTF	TGCAGCGTCCTGGGACAGGGGGCGCAAGGCTATGGCTACACCTTC
TRBV6-5	TRBJ2-5	.	.	CASNRIGETQYF	TGTGCCAGCAACAGGATCGGAGAGACCCAGTACTTC
TRBV27	TRBJ2-1	.	.	CASSSGGSYNEQFF	TGTGCCAGCAGTTCCGGCGGCTCCTACAATGAGCAGTTCTTC
TRBV2	TRBJ2-1	once	.	CASSDWRASYNEQFF	TGTGCCAGCAGTGACTGGAGGGCCTCCTACAATGAGCAGTTCTTC
TRBV19	TRBJ2-7	few	TRBD2	CASSPSRTSGGGGQYF	TGTGCCAGTAGTCCATCCCGGACTAGCGGGGGAGGAGGGCAGTACTTC
TRBV5-4	TRBJ1-3	.	.	CASSPQDSGNTIYF	TGTGCCAGCAGCCCCCAGGACTCTGGAAACACCATATATTTT
TRBV9	TRBJ1-1	once	.	CASSASSAGMNTEAFF	TGTGCCAGCAGCGCCTCCTCGGCGGGGATGAACACTGAAGCTTTCTTT
TRBV5-6	TRBJ1-1	few	.	CASSPRALHAEAFF	TGTGCCAGCAGCCCGCGGGCCCTGCACGCTGAAGCTTTCTTT
TRBV4-2	TRBJ2-5	.	TRBD2	CASSQDGTSGRRYQETQYF	TGTGCCAGCAGCCAAGATGGGACTAGCGGGAGGCGGTACCAAGAGACCCAGTACTTC
TRBV6-4	TRBJ1-2	.	.	CASSDSGGPGYTF	TGTGCCAGCAGTGACTCTGGAGGGCCCGGCTACACCTTC
TRBV28	TRBJ1-2	few	.	CASSKTAYGYTF	TGTGCCAGCAGCAAGACAGCCTATGGCTACACCTTC
TRBV6-5	TRBJ2-2	.	.	CASGRGYTGELFF	TGTGCCAGCGGTAGGGGATACACCGGGGAGCTGTTTTTT
TRBV27	TRBJ2-7	.	TRBD2	CASSPWGVASGSREQYF	TGTGCCAGCAGTCCATGGGGGGTGGCTAGCGGGAGTCGAGAGCAGTACTTC
TRBV5-1	TRBJ1-2	.	TRBD1	CASSLEGTGFHGYTF	TGCGCCAGCAGCTTGGAGGGGACAGGTTTCCATGGCTACACCTTC
TRBV5-1	TRBJ1-1	.	TRBD1	CASSLTGGYTEAFF	TGCGCCAGCAGCTTGACAGGGGGTTATACTGAAGCTTTCTTT
TRBV5-6	TRBJ1-2	few	.	CASSFGRTVRYGYTF	TGTGCCAGCAGCTTTGGGCGGACAGTACGCTATGGCTACACCTTC
TRBV5-1	TRBJ2-7	.	.	CASSFFSRGNYEQYF	TGCGCCAGCAGCTTCTTTTCTAGGGGGAACTACGAGCAGTACTTC
TRBV6-5	TRBJ2-1	.	TRBD2	CAATLASGMGEQFF	TGTGCCGCTACCCTGGCTAGCGGGATGGGTGAGCAGTTCTTC
TRBV20-1	TRBJ2-7	.	.	CSANIVNEQYF	TGCAGTGCCAACATCGTCAACGAGCAGTACTTC
TRBV20-1	TRBJ2-1	.	TRBD2	CGTSTYNEQFF	TGTGGGACTAGTACCTACAATGAGCAGTTCTTC
TRBV6-1	TRBJ2-2	.	.	CASSEFRVTGELFF	TGTGCCAGCAGTGAATTCAGGGTCACCGGGGAGCTGTTTTTT
TRBV5-4	TRBJ2-5	.	.	CASSPSGETQYF	TGTGCCAGCAGCCCGTCCGGAGAGACCCAGTACTTC
TRBV30	TRBJ1-2	.	.	CAWSVRDRYGYTF	TGTGCCTGGAGTGTACGAGACAGATATGGCTACACCTTC
TRBV7-2	TRBJ1-4	.	TRBD1	CASSLVRGAGEKLFF	TGTGCCAGCAGCTTAGTCAGGGGGGCGGGAGAAAAACTGTTTTTT
TRBV4-1	TRBJ1-6	.	.	CASSQDSGQRSPLHF	TGCGCCAGCAGCCAAGATTCTGGGCAAAGGTCACCCCTCCACTTT
TRBV18	TRBJ1-4	few	.	CASHVGLNEKLFF	TGTGCCAGCCATGTGGGGCTGAATGAAAAACTGTTTTTT
TRBV10-1	TRBJ2-3	.	.	CASSGVGTDTQYF	TGCGCCAGCTCGGGAGTTGGCACAGATACGCAGTATTTT
TRBV30	TRBJ2-7	.	.	CAWSLSGYEQYF	TGTGCCTGGAGTCTGTCGGGCTACGAGCAGTACTTC
TRBV19	TRBJ1-2	few	.	CASSIPPRDGYTF	TGTGCCAGTAGTATCCCTCCCCGGGATGGCTACACCTTC
TRBV30	TRBJ1-5	.	.	CAWSLAGYRQPQHF	TGTGCCTGGAGTCTGGCAGGGTACCGTCAGCCCCAGCATTTT
TRBV3-1/TRBV3-2	TRBJ1-2	.	.	CASSQGASGYTF	TGTGCCAGCAGCCAGGGGGCGAGTGGCTACACCTTC
TRBV2	TRBJ2-7	once	TRBD1	CASRRDRGRYF	TGTGCCAGCAGGCGGGACAGGGGAAGGTACTTC
TRBV10-2	TRBJ1-2	once	TRBD1	CASSPDRDVDGYTF	TGCGCCAGCAGCCCGGACAGGGATGTGGATGGCTACACCTTC
TRBV3-1/TRBV3-2	TRBJ2-5	.	.	CASSQGLRGPQETQYF	TGTGCCAGCAGCCAAGGTTTGCGGGGGCCTCAAGAGACCCAGTACTTC
TRBV19	TRBJ2-6	.	TRBD1	CATLPLHDRARHPGANVLTF	TGTGCCACCCTCCCCCTTCATGACAGGGCCCGTCATCCTGGGGCCAACGTCCTGACTTTC
TRBV6-2/TRBV6-3	TRBJ1-1	.	.	CASSYPTRSPPLAFF	TGTGCCAGCAGTTACCCCACGCGATCCCCACCTTTGGCTTTCTTT